The 8 T cell receptor beta chains presented below share a single source sample, sequenced in a study of T cells in Graves' hyperthyroidism and ophthalmopathy. The CDR3 regions of TCR beta were amplified from RNA transcripts. The HTBI primer set was used in a first-round RT-PCR of the TCR CDR3. One entry per CDR3 protein, called by TCRdb with MiXCR from the multiplex PCR reads. The sample includes around 490,000 distinct CDR3 sequences, about 20% of them seen just once. The sample taken for sequencing was blood. The receptors derive from a middle-aged man with Graves' ophthalmopathy.

This clonotype has a count of ten or more. V gene TRBV5-1 combines with J gene TRBJ2-1; D may be TRBD2 (6 bases). Trimming shortened V by 0 bases and J by 9 bases, and 16 bases separated the two germline ends. The CDR3 loop spans 15 amino acids. CDR1 and CDR2 (germline): SGHRS, YFSETQ. The CDR3 DNA reads TGCGCCAGCAGCTTGGGGCAGGGAGGATACGGTGAGCAGTTCTTC. This sequence encodes CASSLGQGGYGEQFF.

There are many counts of this clonotype. The gene calls are TRBV7-8 and TRBJ2-3, with D tentatively TRBD1 (6 bases). The CDR3 spans 16 residues. Germline CDR1 is SGHVS and CDR2 is FQNEAQ. V was cut by 2 bases and J by 0 bases, with 12 bases left in between. DNA of the CDR3: TGTGCCAGCAGCTTATGGGACACACCTAGCACAGATACGCAGTATTTT. Translated: CASSLWDTPSTDTQYF.

This clonotype was picked up many times. This chain connects TRBV12-3 or TRBV12-4 to TRBJ1-6; D is perhaps TRBD1 (6 bases). V lost 6 bases and J 10 bases, leaving 19 bases between the germline ends. CDR3 length: 15 amino acids. The CDR3 sequence: CASSTHSTGSSPLHF. The CDR3 bases are TGTGCCAGCAGCACCCATTCCACAGGGTCATCACCCCTCCACTTT.

This clonotype has a count of ten or more. The chain is built from TRBV2 and TRBJ2-1, with 10 bases identical to TRBD2. The CDR3 length is 17 residues. The germline gives CDR1 SNHLY, CDR2 FYNNEI. The junction had 12 bases not matched to a gene; V was cut back by 7 bases and J by 3 bases. For the CDR3, the DNA is TGTGCCAGCACCCGAAGGTCCTCTAGCGGGAGCTACAATGAGCAGTTCTTC. This gives the protein CASTRRSSSGSYNEQFF.

This clonotype was detected a few times. The J gene is TRBJ1-1, the V gene TRBV27; D uncertain. The CDR3 runs 12 residues. Germline CDR1 and CDR2: MNHEY and SMNVEV (reference sequence). Trimming took off 4 bases at V and 7 bases at J, with 10 bases between the two ends. The CDR3 nucleotides are TGTGCCAGCAGTTCCCAATCAGGTGAAGCTTTCTTT. Translation gives CASSSQSGEAFF.

This clonotype was counted many times. The rearrangement uses TRBV14 and TRBJ1-2, with 8 bases matching TRBD1. Germline trimming cut 4 bases from V and 8 bases from J; bases unmatched to any gene: 6. The germline V gene has CDR1 SGHDN and CDR2 FVKESK. The CDR3 totals 13 residues. The CDR3 nucleotides read TGTGCCAGCAGCCGGACAGGGCGGCGAGGCTACACCTTC. It is translated as CASSRTGRRGYTF.

This clonotype was seen at least ten times. The rearrangement links TRBV10-3 to TRBJ2-7; D gene ambiguous. The CDR3 is 14 amino acids. The V end was cut by 4 bases, the J end by 5 bases, with 15 bases between. Germline V lookup: CDR1 ENHRY, CDR2 SYGVKD. This CDR3 is CAISGPRQLDEQYF. The CDR3 nucleotides are TGTGCCATCAGTGGCCCTCGGCAGCTCGACGAGCAGTACTTC.

The chain has TRBV5-6 and TRBJ2-2; the D gene is possibly TRBD2 (6 bases). Trimming stripped 4 bases from V and 6 bases from J, with 22 bases between. From germline, CDR1 is SGHDT and CDR2 YYEEEE. The CDR3 has 17 amino acids. The CDR3 bases are TGTGCCAGCAGCCTCCGGAGAGCGGGTTTTCGCCCCGGGGAGCTGTTTTTT. Translating gives CASSLRRAGFRPGELFF. Complete variable domain (other parts from reference TRBV5-6 and TRBJ2-2): DAGVTQSPTHLIKTRGQQVTLRCSPKSGHDTVSWYQQALGQGPQFIFQYYEEEERQRGNFPDRFSGHQFPNYSSELNVNALLLGDSALYLCASSLRRAGFRPGELFFGEGSRLTVL.